This T cell receptor (beta chain) was sequenced for a study of blood T cell repertoires in COVID-19. Trimming left V 6 bases short and J 3 bases short, with 20 bases between. CDR3 length: 16 amino acids. Germline CDR1 MNHEY, CDR2 SMNVEV (reference sequence). The table came from immunoSEQ multiplex PCR; TCRdb's copy has only in-frame clones and leaves some out. In the table there are hundreds of thousands of clones, 85% to 90% of which are singletons. The sample comprised PBMCs or T cells enriched from blood (not recorded which). The chain employs TRBV27 and TRBJ1-2; D is ambiguous. This clonotype was obtained from a woman in her 50s who had recovered from COVID-19. This chain's CDR3 is CASSPGPPGVDYGYTF. The DNA of the CDR3 is TGTGCCAGCAGCCCAGGCCCCCCAGGTGTTGACTATGGCTACACCTTC.